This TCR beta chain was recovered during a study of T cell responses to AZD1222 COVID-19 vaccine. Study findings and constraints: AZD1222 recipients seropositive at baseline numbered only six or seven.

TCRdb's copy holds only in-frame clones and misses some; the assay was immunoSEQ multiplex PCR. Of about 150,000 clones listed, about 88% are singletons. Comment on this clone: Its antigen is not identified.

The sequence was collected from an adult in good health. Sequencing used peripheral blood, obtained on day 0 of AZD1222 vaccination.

The CDR3 sequence: CASSFGRAYEQFF. The CDR3 nucleotides read TGTGCCAGCAGTTTTGGGAGGGCGTATGAGCAGTTCTTC. The chain is built from TRBV12-3 or TRBV12-4 and TRBJ2-1; 7 bases are a match to TRBD2. Germline trimming cut 3 bases from V and 8 bases from J; bases unmatched to any gene: 4. The CDR3 has 13 amino acids.